The 2 T cell receptor beta chains given below trace back to one sample, sequenced in a study of cytomegalovirus exposure and HLA in healthy donors. PCR employed 60 Vbeta and 13 Jbeta primers. TCRdb keeps only in-frame clones here, not all; method: immunoSEQ multiplex PCR. The table records over 150,000 clones, around 81% of them present only once. Sequenced material: PBMCs. All receptors derive from a woman aged 40-49 years in good health and CMV-seropositive.

The chain carries TRBV6-5 and TRBJ1-1; 8 nucleotides agree with TRBD1. Trimming cost V 7 bases and J 4 bases; bases outside gene matches: 8. This CDR3 spans 14 amino acids. CDR1 and CDR2 (germline): MNHEY, SVGAGI. This CDR3 reads CASKTGAGSTEAFF. The CDR3 nucleotides read TGTGCCAGCAAGACAGGGGCGGGGAGCACTGAAGCTTTCTTT.

The chain has TRBV2 and TRBJ1-1, with no clear D. The germline V and J ends were trimmed by 6 bases and 1 base, with 6 bases remaining between them. Germline V gene data show CDR1 as SNHLY and CDR2 as FYNNEI. The CDR3 is 12 residues long. The CDR3 nucleotides read TGTGCCAGCAGGCCGGGGAACACTGAAGCTTTCTTT. It specifies CASRPGNTEAFF.